The 26 T cell receptor beta chains below come from one sample, sequenced in a study of shared clonotypes between healthy human individuals. The data were produced by immunoSEQ multiplex PCR, yet TCRdb's version contains in-frame clones alone and is incomplete. Found here are 2 million or so clones, roughly 94% of them singletons; the top ten hold roughly 0.13%. Sequencing was carried out using naive CD4+ T cells sorted from blood. Subset described: CD45RA+ positively selected. Receptor source: a man aged 18-30 years in good health.

This chain links TRBV30 with TRBJ1-2; no clear D gene. Germline CDR1 and CDR2: GTSNPN and SVGIG (reference sequence). Between the trimmed V and J ends, which lost 1 base and 8 bases, there was a span of 11 bases. CDR3 length: 12 amino acids. CDR3 protein: CAWSERGSGYTF. CDR3 nucleotides: TGTGCCTGGAGTGAGCGGGGTTCGGGCTACACCTTC.

This CDR3 reads CASSQTRGNYGYTF. For the CDR3, the DNA is TGCGCCAGCAGCCAGACCAGGGGTAACTATGGCTACACCTTC. V usage is TRBV4-3 and J usage is TRBJ1-2; D perhaps matches TRBD1 (6 bases). The CDR3 has 14 amino acids. Trimming took 3 bases from V and 1 from J, leaving 9 bases between them. The V gene's germline CDR1 is LGHNA and CDR2 YSLEER.

The genes are TRBV2 and TRBJ1-2; D gene unclear. Per germline, CDR1 SNHLY and CDR2 FYNNEI. The CDR3 is 16 amino acids. Trimming pared 2 bases from V and 7 bases from J, leaving 20 bases between. The CDR3 protein is CASSETSRGGRSGYTF. Written as DNA, the CDR3 is TGTGCCAGCAGTGAAACCAGCCGAGGAGGACGTAGTGGCTACACCTTC.

The chain combines TRBV30 with TRBJ1-5; unclear D gene. The V end lost 5 bases, the J end lost 5 bases, and 13 bases lay between the germline ends. The V gene's germline CDR1 is GTSNPN and CDR2 SVGIG (reference sequence). CDR3 length: 13 residues. The CDR3: CAWDRADDQPQHF. The CDR3 DNA reads as TGTGCCTGGGATAGGGCAGATGATCAGCCCCAGCATTTT. Full variable domain (rest looked up from reference TRBV30 and TRBJ1-5): SQTIHQWPATLVQPVGSPLSLECTVEGTSNPNLYWYRQAAGRGLQLLFYSVGIGQISSEVPQNLSASRPQDRQFILSSKKLLLSDSGFYLCAWDRADDQPQHFGDGTRLSIL.

The genes are TRBV5-1 and TRBJ2-7; TRBD1 or TRBD2 may be the D gene (6 bases each). Germline V CDR1 and CDR2: SGHRS, YFSETQ. Trimming removed 5 bases from V and 2 bases from J, with 14 bases in between. The CDR3 sequence is 14 residues long. This CDR3 is CASSQGGGPYEQYF. In DNA form, the CDR3 reads TGCGCCAGCAGTCAGGGTGGGGGGCCCTACGAGCAGTACTTC.

This rearrangement joins TRBV18 to TRBJ1-3, with 7 bases that match TRBD1. Per the germline V gene, CDR1 is KGHSH and CDR2 is LQKENI. The length of the CDR3 is 13 residues. Germline trimming cut 7 bases from V and 4 bases from J; bases unmatched to any gene: 4. The CDR3 reads CASFTGEGNTIYF. The CDR3 bases are TGTGCCAGCTTTACAGGGGAAGGAAACACCATATATTTT.

Points on this clone: This could be a read error, since a much larger clone is one nucleotide away. The chain carries TRBV7-2 and TRBJ2-7; 8 bases are a match to TRBD2. CDR1 and CDR2 from the germline V gene are SGHTA and FQGNSA. The CDR3 spans 14 residues. V trimming: 3 bases; J trimming: 2 bases; junction bases outside the gene matches: 3. CDR3 amino acids: CASSFSGNPYEQYF. The CDR3 bases are TGTGCCAGCAGCTTTAGCGGGAACCCCTACGAGCAGTACTTC.

As concerns this clone: Distinct nucleotide sequences in the sample also encode this CDR3. V usage is TRBV6-1 and J usage is TRBJ1-5, with no clear D. This CDR3 has 13 residues. CDR1 and CDR2 from the germline V gene are MNHNS and SASEGT. Trimming pared 3 bases from V and 4 bases from J, leaving 7 bases between. The CDR3 nucleotides read TGTGCCAGCAGTGAGTCGGGGAATCAGCCCCAGCATTTT. This gives the protein CASSESGNQPQHF.

Note on this clone: This same CDR3 is encoded by further DNA sequences in the sample. V and J are TRBV7-2 and TRBJ1-2, with 7 bases fitting TRBD1. V dropped 1 base and J dropped 11; count of bases not matched to a gene: 10. The length of the CDR3 is 14 residues. CDR1 SGHTA and CDR2 FQGNSA come from the germline V gene. This chain's CDR3 is CASSLGTGPKAYTF. In DNA, the CDR3 is TGTGCCAGCAGCTTAGGGACAGGCCCTAAAGCGTACACCTTC.

The rearrangement uses TRBV10-3 and TRBJ2-5, with 7 bases matching TRBD1. The V gene's germline CDR1 is ENHRY and CDR2 SYGVKD. The CDR3 is 13 amino acids. Losses at the gene ends were 6 bases for V and 3 bases for J; bases not matched to a gene: 4. CDR3 in amino acids: CAISPGTEETQYF. CDR3 nucleotide sequence: TGTGCCATCAGCCCAGGGACAGAAGAGACCCAGTACTTC.

The V and J genes are TRBV5-1 and TRBJ1-4; no clear D. The CDR3 spans 16 residues. V lost 5 bases and J lost 0, with 14 bases in between. CDR1 SGHRS and CDR2 YFSETQ come from the germline V gene. CDR3 protein: CASSWARSTTNEKLFF. CDR3 bases: TGCGCCAGCAGTTGGGCCAGGTCAACAACTAATGAAAAACTGTTTTTT.

This sequence joins TRBV11-2 and TRBJ2-3; 7 nucleotides match TRBD2. The CDR3 sequence is 15 residues long. The germline V gene has CDR1 SGHAT and CDR2 FQNNGV. V trimming: 0 bases; J trimming: 1 base; junction bases outside the gene matches: 1. The CDR3 region is CASSLEREGTDTQYF. Written as DNA, the CDR3 is TGTGCCAGCAGCTTAGAACGGGAGGGCACAGATACGCAGTATTTT.

The J gene is TRBJ1-1, the V gene TRBV7-2; 11 bases match TRBD1. Trimming at V came to 5 bases and at J to 5 bases, leaving 7 bases not matched to a gene. The CDR3 has 15 amino acids. CDR1 and CDR2 from the germline V gene are SGHTA and FQGNSA. For the CDR3, the DNA is TGTGCCAGCAGCCGAAACGGGGACAGGGGGACTGAAGCTTTCTTT. Protein: CASSRNGDRGTEAFF.

CDR3 protein: CASSFPWNTDTQYF. The CDR3 nucleotides are TGCGCCAGCAGCTTCCCCTGGAACACAGATACGCAGTATTTT. This chain uses TRBV5-1 with TRBJ2-3; D unresolved. The CDR3 is 14 amino acids. In germline, CDR1 is SGHRS, CDR2 YFSETQ. Deletions cut 2 bases from V and 2 bases from J, with 9 bases between.

On this clone itself: Different DNA sequences within this sample yield the same CDR3. The chain joins TRBV30 to TRBJ1-6; a possible D gene is TRBD1 (5 bases). The CDR3 has 12 amino acids. Germline-derived CDR1 and CDR2 are GTSNPN and SVGIG (reference sequence). Trimming shortened V by 5 bases and J by 10 bases, and 12 bases separated the two germline ends. CDR3 DNA sequence: TGTGCCTGGGATCGGGGGGAATCACCCCTCCACTTT. Residues: CAWDRGESPLHF.

This chain connects TRBV7-3 to TRBJ2-7; 9 bases agree with TRBD1. The J segment lost 1 base and the V segment lost 2 bases, leaving 9 bases of the junction unmatched. The CDR3 is made up of 17 amino acids. The germline V gene encodes CDR1 SGHTA and CDR2 FQGTGA. The CDR3 loop is CASSLPHSGTGSYEQYF. In DNA form, the CDR3 reads TGTGCCAGCAGCTTACCCCATTCAGGGACAGGGTCCTACGAGCAGTACTTC. The full variable domain, its missing parts supplied by reference TRBV7-3 and TRBJ2-7, is GAGVSQTPSNKVTEKGKYVELRCDPISGHTALYWYRQSLGQGPEFLIYFQGTGAADDSGLPNDRFFAVRPEGSVSTLKIQRTERGDSAVYLCASSLPHSGTGSYEQYFGPGTRLTVT.

This chain's CDR3 is CASSSRRDRGLFGSYEQYF. CDR3 bases: TGTGCCAGTAGTTCAAGACGGGACAGGGGTCTCTTCGGCTCCTACGAGCAGTACTTC. J is TRBJ2-7 and V is TRBV19, with 10 nucleotides matching TRBD1. CDR3 length equals 19 residues. J gave up 0 bases and V 5 bases, and 16 bases lay outside the gene matches. Germline V gene data show CDR1 as LNHDA and CDR2 as SQIVND (reference sequence).

This chain links TRBV6-5 with TRBJ2-7; 7 bases match TRBD2. With 7 bases clipped from V and 1 base from J, the junction kept 7 bases outside the gene matches. The germline V gene encodes CDR1 MNHEY and CDR2 SVGAGI. The CDR3 has 14 residues. This CDR3 reads CASKGRVWSYEQYF. CDR3 DNA sequence: TGTGCCAGCAAAGGGAGGGTATGGTCCTACGAGCAGTACTTC.

The gene calls are TRBV7-3 and TRBJ1-2; 10 positions agree with TRBD1. This CDR3 spans 15 amino acids. CDR1 and CDR2 (germline): SGHTA, FQGTGA. Trimming cost V 5 bases and J 7 bases; bases outside gene matches: 10. CDR3 amino acids: CASSPDPGQGSGYTF. CDR3 DNA sequence: TGTGCCAGCAGCCCCGACCCGGGACAGGGGTCTGGCTACACCTTC.

This clone was found once. The chain carries TRBV6-1 and TRBJ2-3; 10 bases match TRBD2. Germline CDR1 is MNHNS and CDR2 is SASEGT. CDR3 length: 18 amino acids. J was trimmed by 4 bases and V by 2 bases; bases with no gene match: 12. In DNA, the CDR3 is TGTGCCAGCAGTGAAAGTCCCCTAGCGGGAGTCCAATCAGATACGCAGTATTTT. Translating gives CASSESPLAGVQSDTQYF.

The rearrangement joins TRBV5-4 to TRBJ1-6; no clear D. Germline V gene lookup returns CDR1 SGHNT and CDR2 YYREEE (reference sequence). V was shortened by 0 bases and J by 9 bases, with 10 bases between the two germline ends. The CDR3 totals 14 residues. The CDR3, as DNA: TGTGCCAGCAGCTTGGTTGGGCAAAGTTCACCCCTCCACTTT. Translating it yields CASSLVGQSSPLHF.

The chain links TRBV7-4 to TRBJ1-4, with 8 positions matching TRBD1. CDR1 is SGHVT, CDR2 SQSDAQ, per germline. The CDR3 sequence is 13 residues long. Trimming cost V 0 bases and J 11 bases; bases outside gene matches: 2. The CDR3 loop is CASSLAWDRKLFF. The CDR3 region has the DNA TGTGCCAGCAGCTTAGCCTGGGACAGGAAACTGTTTTTT. The variable domain in full, completed from reference TRBV7-4 and TRBJ1-4, reads GAGVSQSPRYKVAKRGRDVALRCDSISGHVTLYWYRQTLGQGSEVLTYSQSDAQRDKSGRPSGRFSAERPERSVSTLKIQRTEQGDSAVYLCASSLAWDRKLFFGSGTQLSVL.

The table lists this clone with a count of one. The rearrangement uses TRBV28 and TRBJ2-5, with 7 positions matching TRBD1. The germline V gene encodes CDR1 MDHEN and CDR2 SYDVKM. Unmatched junction bases numbered 12, after V lost 6 bases and J lost 2 bases. The CDR3 totals 16 residues. The CDR3: CASSLTGTVTQETQYF. CDR3 nucleotides: TGTGCCAGCAGCCTTACCGGGACAGTCACTCAAGAGACCCAGTACTTC.

To note about this clone: One end of the junction varies from germline; a read error may be responsible. This chain links TRBV7-2 with TRBJ2-5; the D gene is possibly TRBD2 (6 bases). The CDR3 runs to 15 residues. Germline V gives CDR1 SGHTA, CDR2 FQGNSA. CDR3 residues: CASSVAELRPVTQYF. CDR3 nucleotide sequence: TGTGCCAGCAGCGTAGCGGAACTGCGCCCTGTTACCCAGTACTTC.

On this clone itself: A single base separates this from a much larger clone, so it may be a read error. The sample contains more than one DNA sequence encoding this CDR3. This rearrangement joins TRBV4-1 to TRBJ1-5; 7 bases agree with TRBD1. The V and J ends lost 4 bases and 3 bases, in that order; junction bases with no gene match: 3. The CDR3 spans 14 residues. CDR1 is MGHRA and CDR2 is YSYEKL in the germline V gene. CDR3 nucleotides: TGCGCCAGCAGCCCGGGACAGTACAATCAGCCCCAGCATTTT. Protein: CASSPGQYNQPQHF.

CDR3 residues: CASSSGTGGKQPQHF. In DNA form, the CDR3 reads TGTGCCAGCAGCTCCGGGACAGGGGGTAAACAGCCCCAGCATTTT. This chain joins TRBV11-2 and TRBJ1-5; 11 nucleotides match TRBD1. Trimming removed 4 bases from V and 7 bases from J; junction bases left unmatched: 6. The CDR3 extends over 15 amino acids. Germline lookup yields CDR1 SGHAT and CDR2 FQNNGV.